The 3 T cell receptor beta chains given below trace back to one sample, sequenced in a study of blood T cell repertoires in COVID-19. Repertoires were generated with immunoSEQ multiplex PCR, while TCRdb's copy carries only in-frame clones and drops some. Among about 260,000 clones, 87% were seen once, and the ten largest hold about 2.5%. The sample comprised peripheral blood. The receptors come from a woman between 45 and 60 years old with acute or convalescent COVID-19.

The CDR3 DNA sequence: TGTGCCAGCAGCCAGAAAATGGGGGAGCTGTTTTTT. It is translated as CASSQKMGELFF. The chain joins TRBV27 to TRBJ2-2; no clear D gene. This CDR3 comprises 12 residues. Trimming removed 6 bases from V and 8 bases from J, with 10 bases in between. Per the germline V gene, CDR1 is MNHEY and CDR2 is SMNVEV (reference sequence).

This clone was recorded a few times. The chain recombines TRBV6-1 with TRBJ1-5, with a possible D match to TRBD1 (5 bases). V lost 1 base and J lost 15, with 31 bases in between. The CDR3 has 18 residues. Germline CDR1 and CDR2: MNHNS and SASEGT. The CDR3 region is CASSEVVGWEGGAPQGHF. DNA of the CDR3: TGTGCCAGCAGTGAAGTAGTTGGGTGGGAAGGTGGGGCCCCCCAAGGGCATTTT.

This clone was counted only a few times. V and J are TRBV5-1 and TRBJ1-6, with 8 bases aligning to TRBD1. Germline CDR1 reads SGHRS; CDR2 reads YFSETQ. Unmatched junction bases numbered 12, after V lost 4 bases and J lost 6 bases. CDR3 length: 17 residues. CDR3 nucleotides: TGCGCCAGCAGCCCTCGACAGGGGAGGAATCCTAATTCACCCCTCCACTTT. This encodes CASSPRQGRNPNSPLHF.